This TCR beta chain was observed in a study of CD8+ T cells in alopecia areata. Trimming took 3 bases from V and 6 from J, leaving 12 bases between them. The CDR3 extends over 13 amino acids. Germline CDR1 and CDR2: SQVTM and ANQGSEA. To note about this clone: Its antigen is not known.

After isolation, RNA underwent reverse transcription to generate cDNA as the sequencing template. This table comes from immunoSEQ multiplex PCR, and its TCRdb copy is limited to in-frame clones, with some not included. The table has more than 130,000 clones, roughly four fifths seen once; the top ten hold 20% to 30%. Documented treatment: oral pan-JAK inhibitor, 5-10 mg twice daily. From PBMCs, CD4+ and CD8+ T cells were sorted. Study results and limitations: Affected lesional scalp, above all in alopecia totalis/universalis, was more clonal than normal scalp.

The TCR was taken from a human donor with alopecia areata. Sequenced material: CD8+ T cells sorted from blood, taken at week 4, from a patient treated with tofacitinib. The V gene is TRBV29-1, the J gene TRBJ2-1; D not certain. The CDR3 region has the DNA TGCAGCGTTGAGTTTGGGATCCCCAATGAGCAGTTCTTC. It encodes CSVEFGIPNEQFF.